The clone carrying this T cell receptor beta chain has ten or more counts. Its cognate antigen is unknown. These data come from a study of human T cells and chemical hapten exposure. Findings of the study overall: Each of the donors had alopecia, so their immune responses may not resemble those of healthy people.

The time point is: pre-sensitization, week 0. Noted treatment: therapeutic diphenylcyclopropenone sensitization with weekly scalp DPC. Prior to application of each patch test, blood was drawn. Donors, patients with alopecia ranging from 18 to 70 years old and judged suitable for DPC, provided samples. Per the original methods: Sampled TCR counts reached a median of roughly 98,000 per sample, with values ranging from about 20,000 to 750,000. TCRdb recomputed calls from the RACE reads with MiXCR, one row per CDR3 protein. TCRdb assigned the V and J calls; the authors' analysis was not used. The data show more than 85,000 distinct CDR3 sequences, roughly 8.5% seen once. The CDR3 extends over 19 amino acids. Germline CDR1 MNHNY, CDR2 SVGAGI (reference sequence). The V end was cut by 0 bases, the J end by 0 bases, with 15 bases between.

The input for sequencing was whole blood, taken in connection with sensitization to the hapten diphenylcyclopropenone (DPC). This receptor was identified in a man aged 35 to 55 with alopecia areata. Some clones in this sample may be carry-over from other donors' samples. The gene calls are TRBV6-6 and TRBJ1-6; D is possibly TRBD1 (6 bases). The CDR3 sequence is CASSYSRDILSSYNSPLHF. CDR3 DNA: TGTGCCAGCAGTTACTCGCGGGACATACTGAGCTCCTATAATTCACCCCTCCACTTT.